This is a list of T cell receptor beta chains from one sample in a study of CD8 T cells in ankylosing spondylitis. TCRdb reprocessed the 5' RACE reads via MiXCR and lists one record per CDR3 protein. The table has about 250,000 distinct CDR3 sequences, approximately 30% seen once. Sequencing used blood, either unsorted or a sorted T cell fraction (not recorded which). These receptors were taken from a male donor with ankylosing spondylitis or in good health (not recorded which). Both conserved end residues are part of each CDR3. D genes are given only for firm matches. Rows give clone size only sometimes, using once, few, many, or a class for an expanded clone.

V	size	J	D	CDR3	DNA
TRBV29-1	few	TRBJ2-4	NA	CSVEDWASGKNIQYF	TGCAGCGTTGAAGATTGGGCCAGTGGCAAAAACATTCAGTACTTC
TRBV6-1	NA	TRBJ2-5	NA	CASSGYGFQETQYF	TGTGCCAGCAGCGGATACGGGTTTCAAGAGACCCAGTACTTC
TRBV29-1	NA	TRBJ2-5	TRBD2	CSVGLAEETQYF	TGCAGCGTTGGACTAGCGGAAGAGACCCAGTACTTC
TRBV5-1	NA	TRBJ1-1	NA	CASSSGTYVSTEAFF	TGCGCCAGCAGCTCCGGGACCTACGTAAGCACTGAAGCTTTCTTT
TRBV20-1	few	TRBJ2-1	NA	CSAPNQAQGPDEQFF	TGCAGTGCTCCCAACCAGGCCCAAGGCCCCGATGAGCAGTTCTTC
TRBV28	few	TRBJ2-3	TRBD2	CASRREDTQYF	TGTGCCAGCAGGCGGGAGGACACTCAGTATTTT
TRBV20-1	few	TRBJ2-5	NA	CSVGGQETQYF	TGCAGTGTTGGAGGCCAAGAGACCCAGTACTTC
TRBV29-1	few	TRBJ2-5	TRBD2	CSVRSGGETQYF	TGCAGCGTCCGAAGCGGGGGTGAGACCCAGTACTTC
TRBV20-1	NA	TRBJ2-5	TRBD2	CSATTSGLQETQYF	TGCAGTGCCACGACTAGCGGACTTCAAGAGACCCAGTACTTC
TRBV29-1	few	TRBJ2-3	TRBD2	CSVGPPGGDTQYF	TGCAGCGTTGGCCCTCCGGGAGGAGATACGCAGTATTTT
TRBV12-3/TRBV12-4	NA	TRBJ2-7	NA	CASSLAIGLPMEQYF	TGTGCCAGCAGTTTAGCGATAGGGCTGCCTATGGAGCAGTACTTC
TRBV29-1	few	TRBJ2-2	TRBD2	CSVSDPSGGATGELFF	TGCAGCGTCTCGGACCCTAGCGGGGGGGCAACCGGGGAGCTGTTTTTT
TRBV12-3/TRBV12-4	few	TRBJ1-5	TRBD1	CASQKTGGGDQPQHF	TGTGCCAGCCAGAAGACAGGGGGCGGCGATCAGCCCCAGCATTTT
TRBV5-5	few	TRBJ1-5	TRBD1	CASSLQGALNQPQHF	TGTGCCAGCAGCTTACAGGGGGCGTTGAATCAGCCCCAGCATTTT
TRBV27	few	TRBJ2-1	NA	CASSFSLAKNEQFF	TGTGCCAGCAGTTTCAGCCTGGCTAAGAATGAGCAGTTCTTC
TRBV5-8	NA	TRBJ1-2	NA	CASSPDLTYGYTF	TGTGCCAGCAGCCCGGACTTGACCTATGGCTACACCTTC
TRBV9	few	TRBJ1-2	NA	CASRGFGKYGYTF	TGTGCCAGCAGAGGTTTTGGGAAGTATGGCTACACCTTC
TRBV12-3/TRBV12-4	NA	TRBJ2-5	NA	CASSYQDAQETQYF	TGTGCCAGCAGCTATCAGGACGCCCAAGAGACCCAGTACTTC
TRBV24-1	NA	TRBJ2-3	TRBD2	CATSEAGGGYTDTQYF	TGTGCCACCAGTGAGGCCGGCGGGGGGTACACAGATACGCAGTATTTT
TRBV6-1	NA	TRBJ2-1	TRBD2	CASTWRGGRNEQFF	TGTGCCAGCACGTGGCGGGGGGGCCGGAATGAGCAGTTCTTC
TRBV5-1	NA	TRBJ1-4	TRBD1	CASSLLGTANEKLFF	TGCGCCAGCAGCTTGTTAGGGACAGCTAATGAAAAACTGTTTTTT
TRBV7-9	few	TRBJ2-5	NA	CASSLSERETQYF	TGTGCCAGCAGCTTATCGGAACGCGAGACCCAGTACTTC
TRBV9	few	TRBJ1-6	NA	CASSAADWQGLPLHF	TGTGCCAGCAGCGCCGCAGATTGGCAGGGGTTGCCCCTCCACTTT